The 8 T cell receptor beta chains in this list originate from one sample, sequenced in a study of shared clonotypes between healthy human individuals. Repertoires were generated with immunoSEQ multiplex PCR, while TCRdb's copy carries only in-frame clones and drops some. The table lists some 2,500,000 clones, approximately 94% of them singletons. Sequencing was carried out using naive CD4+ T cells from PBMCs. Subset given: CD45RA+ positively selected. Receptors were obtained from a man aged 18 to 29 in good health. Some clones in this sample may be carry-over from other donors' samples.

The chain is built from TRBV11-1 and TRBJ2-7, with D perhaps matching TRBD1 or TRBD2 (5 bases each). The V gene lost 4 bases and the J gene lost 5 bases, with 15 bases spanning the gap. This CDR3 comprises 14 residues. Germline CDR1 SGHAT, CDR2 FQDESV (reference sequence). The CDR3 nucleotides are TGTGCCAGCAGCTGGACACGGGGTATCAACGAGCAGTACTTC. This sequence encodes CASSWTRGINEQYF.

The rearrangement uses TRBV4-3 and TRBJ2-1; D is possibly TRBD1 (6 bases). V gave up 0 bases and J gave up 10 bases, with 16 bases separating them. This CDR3 has 15 amino acids. Germline V CDR1 and CDR2: LGHNA, YSLEER. The CDR3 sequence: CASSQDQRDTIEQFF. The CDR3 DNA sequence: TGCGCCAGCAGCCAAGACCAACGGGACACCATAGAGCAGTTCTTC.

The V and J genes are TRBV9 and TRBJ2-1, with D maybe TRBD2 (6 bases). Germline CDR1 and CDR2: SGDLS and YYNGEE. This CDR3 spans 16 amino acids. The V gene lost 3 bases and the J gene lost 7 bases, with 20 bases spanning the gap. In DNA, the CDR3 is TGTGCCAGCAGCGGGGGTTACCTGGTCGCGGGGAATGAGCAGTTCTTC. It yields the protein CASSGGYLVAGNEQFF.

V and J are TRBV6-5 and TRBJ2-7; D might be TRBD1 or TRBD2, each matching 5 bases. CDR3 length: 14 residues. Looked up from germline, CDR1 is MNHEY and CDR2 is SVGAGI. V lost 6 bases, J lost 0 bases, and 12 bases lay in between. The CDR3 here is CASSPRGASYEQYF. The CDR3 coding sequence is TGTGCCAGCAGCCCCCGAGGGGCCTCCTACGAGCAGTACTTC.

Regarding this clone: The same CDR3 also results from other DNA sequences found in this sample. This rearrangement joins TRBV6-1 to TRBJ2-4, with unresolved D. V was shortened by 4 bases and J by 0 bases, with 13 bases between the two germline ends. There are 16 residues in the CDR3. Germline lookup yields CDR1 MNHNS and CDR2 SASEGT. CDR3 loop: CASSAQTYLAKNIQYF. The CDR3 nucleotides are TGTGCCAGCAGTGCCCAGACTTATCTAGCCAAAAACATTCAGTACTTC.

This chain joins TRBV18 and TRBJ2-3, with no clear D. CDR3 length: 12 residues. V was cut by 2 bases and J by 6 bases, with 6 bases left in between. CDR1 is KGHSH and CDR2 is LQKENI in the germline V gene. The CDR3 bases are TGTGCCAGCTCACCAGCCCCCGATACGCAGTATTTT. The encoded protein is CASSPAPDTQYF.

J is TRBJ2-7 and V is TRBV6-5; unclear D gene. Germline V CDR1 and CDR2: MNHEY, SVGAGI. Trimming took off 6 bases at V and 5 bases at J, with 8 bases between the two ends. CDR3 length: 11 amino acids. CDR3 sequence: CASRTGHEQYF. For the CDR3, the DNA is TGTGCCAGCAGGACTGGGCACGAGCAGTACTTC.

This rearrangement joins TRBV21-1 to TRBJ2-1; TRBD2, the table's D call, lacks a check against the DNA. TRBV21-1 is a known pseudogene. This CDR3 spans 23 amino acids. The CDR3 is CASSTPGTSNKDPTYLSYNEQFF. The CDR3 DNA sequence: TGTGCCAGCAGCACCCCCGGGACTAGTAATAAGGATCCGACGTACCTCTCCTACAATGAGCAGTTCTTC.